A selection of T cell receptor beta chains follows, all from one sample in a study of blood T cell repertoires in COVID-19. TCRdb keeps only in-frame clones here, not all; method: immunoSEQ multiplex PCR. This sample has more than 250,000 clones, with around 89% found just once. Specimen: PBMCs or T cells enriched from blood (not recorded which). These receptors all stem from a woman aged 18 to 35 with acute COVID-19. CDR3s include the opening cysteine and the closing phenylalanine or tryptophan. A D gene is named only where the DNA matches it firmly. The size field is filled for only some rows; it gives once, few, many or a size class.

j_call d_call clone_size v_call cdr3_aa cdr3_nt
TRBJ1-1 TRBD1 . TRBV27 CASRPQGAGGTEAFF TGTGCCAGCAGACCACAGGGGGCAGGGGGAACTGAAGCTTTCTTT
TRBJ2-7 TRBD2 once TRBV4-2 CASSQGTSVYYEQYF TGTGCCAGCAGCCAAGGGACTAGCGTTTACTACGAGCAGTACTTC
TRBJ2-7 TRBD2 . TRBV5-4 CASSFPSGGTSYEQYF TGTGCCAGCAGCTTTCCTAGCGGGGGGACCTCCTACGAGCAGTACTTC
TRBJ2-1 TRBD2 . TRBV6-2/TRBV6-3 CASSYVLREGPYNEQFF TGTGCCAGCAGTTACGTTTTACGGGAGGGCCCCTACAATGAGCAGTTCTTC
TRBJ1-1 . . TRBV30 CAWSRDSEAFF TGTGCCTGGAGTCGGGATTCTGAAGCTTTCTTT
TRBJ2-5 . . TRBV10-2 CASSESVYQETQYF TGCGCCAGCAGTGAGTCCGTATACCAAGAGACCCAGTACTTC
TRBJ2-7 . . TRBV6-5 CASSGGHGVTYEQYF TGTGCCAGCAGCGGCGGACACGGCGTAACCTACGAGCAGTACTTC
TRBJ1-4 TRBD1 . TRBV27 CASSYRGNEKLFF TGTGCCAGCAGTTACAGGGGAAATGAAAAACTGTTTTTT
TRBJ2-7 . . TRBV5-4 CASSLADREQYF TGTGCCAGCAGCTTGGCAGATCGAGAGCAGTACTTC
TRBJ1-2 . . TRBV6-5 CASSYTQGRDYGYTF TGTGCCAGCAGTTACACGCAAGGCAGGGACTATGGCTACACCTTC
TRBJ1-5 . few TRBV7-9 CASSLGQAGQPQHF TGTGCCAGCAGCTTAGGACAAGCGGGCCAGCCCCAGCATTTT
TRBJ2-1 . . TRBV19 CASSNPSFGLAAPPGNEQFF TGTGCCAGTAGTAATCCCTCTTTCGGGCTAGCCGCTCCTCCCGGGAATGAGCAGTTCTTC
TRBJ1-6 . . TRBV5-1 CASRHDRSGPSSYNSPLHF TGCGCCAGCAGGCACGACAGGTCGGGCCCGAGCTCCTATAATTCACCCCTCCACTTT
TRBJ2-5 TRBD2 few TRBV13 CASSYLGLAGEETQYF TGTGCCAGCAGCTACCTTGGGCTAGCGGGAGAAGAGACCCAGTACTTC
TRBJ1-1 . . TRBV29-1 CSARQSNTEAFF TGCAGCGCAAGACAGTCGAACACTGAAGCTTTCTTT
TRBJ2-1 TRBD1 . TRBV7-2 CASSLPPGQGYNEQFF TGTGCCAGCAGCTTACCTCCGGGACAGGGATACAATGAGCAGTTCTTC
TRBJ2-7 TRBD2 . TRBV3-1/TRBV3-2 CASSQEIGTSGIYEQYF TGTGCCAGCAGCCAAGAGATAGGGACTAGCGGGATCTACGAGCAGTACTTC
TRBJ2-7 TRBD1 once TRBV6-5 CASQGGNSYEQYF TGTGCCTCACAGGGGGGTAACTCCTACGAGCAGTACTTC
TRBJ2-5 . . TRBV10-1 CASSERGTAQETQYF TGCGCCAGCAGTGAGCGGGGGACAGCCCAAGAGACCCAGTACTTC
TRBJ1-2 . once TRBV4-3 CASSPGGRNYGYTF TGCGCCAGCAGCCCCGGGGGACGTAACTATGGCTACACCTTC
TRBJ2-1 TRBD2 . TRBV3-1/TRBV3-2 CASSQALAGGRYEQFF TGTGCCAGCAGCCAAGCACTAGCGGGAGGGCGGTATGAGCAGTTCTTC
TRBJ2-3 . . TRBV30 CAWGTGTDTQYF TGTGCCTGGGGGACTGGCACAGATACGCAGTATTTT
TRBJ2-7 TRBD2 . TRBV7-8 CASSLRTSLGEQYF TGTGCCAGCAGCCTGAGGACTAGCCTCGGCGAGCAGTACTTC
TRBJ2-2 . . TRBV3-1/TRBV3-2 CASSRQVSVTGELFF TGTGCCAGCAGCCGGCAGGTCTCGGTCACCGGGGAGCTGTTTTTT
TRBJ2-5 . . TRBV5-1 CASRQGSQETQYF TGCGCCAGCAGACAGGGCAGCCAAGAGACCCAGTACTTC
TRBJ2-5 TRBD1 . TRBV19 CASSIGQGVVETQYF TGTGCCAGTAGTATAGGACAGGGAGTAGTAGAGACCCAGTACTTC
TRBJ2-1 . once TRBV4-2 CASSRGEGDEQFF TGTGCCAGCAGCCGGGGCGAGGGGGATGAGCAGTTCTTC
TRBJ2-3 . . TRBV24-1 CATSVVGALTDTQYF TGTGCCACCAGTGTTGTGGGGGCCCTCACAGATACGCAGTATTTT
TRBJ1-2 TRBD1 . TRBV2 CASKGAHYGYTF TGTGCCAGCAAGGGGGCCCACTATGGCTACACCTTC
TRBJ1-1 . . TRBV5-1 CASSLVPNTEAFF TGCGCCAGCAGCTTGGTCCCAAACACTGAAGCTTTCTTT
TRBJ2-6 TRBD2 . TRBV5-4 CASQAGGDYSGANVLTF TGTGCCAGCCAAGCGGGAGGAGATTACTCTGGGGCCAACGTCCTGACTTTC
TRBJ2-4 . . TRBV18 CASSLARSGNIQYF TGTGCCAGCTCACTGGCACGCTCCGGGAACATTCAGTACTTC
TRBJ1-2 . . TRBV11-1 CASSLVRYGYTF TGTGCCAGCAGCTTAGTTCGCTATGGCTACACCTTC
TRBJ2-5 . . TRBV5-1 CASSLQGGETQYF TGCGCCAGCAGCTTGCAGGGGGGAGAGACCCAGTACTTC
TRBJ2-7 . . TRBV2 CASSGLLGVGDEQYF TGTGCCAGCAGTGGCCTACTGGGAGTTGGAGACGAGCAGTACTTC
TRBJ2-1 . . TRBV29-1 CSARLSGSSYNEQFF TGCAGCGCCAGACTTAGCGGTAGCTCCTACAATGAGCAGTTCTTC
TRBJ2-1 TRBD1 . TRBV2 CASRRRGTGSLTGAAYNEQFF TGTGCCAGCAGGAGGAGGGGGACAGGCTCGCTGACCGGAGCAGCCTACAATGAGCAGTTCTTC